The rows below give T cell receptor beta chains drawn from one sample of a study of regulatory T cells in long-lasting Graves disease. Using its own MiXCR run on the multiplex PCR reads, TCRdb lists one record per CDR3 protein. The table includes 600,000 to 800,000 distinct CDR3 sequences, around 30% detected once. The specimen was peripheral blood mononuclear cells (PBMCs), collected when the disease was refractory, from a patient treated with antithyroid drugs. The origin of the receptors is a female donor with Graves disease. Each CDR3 is given with its conserved first and last residue. A D gene is named only where the DNA matches it firmly. A clone size is listed for some rows: how often the clone was seen (once, few, many), or a class if it is expanded.

v_call	clone_size	d_call	j_call	cdr3_nt	cdr3_aa
TRBV7-9	-	TRBD1	TRBJ1-2	TGTGCCAGCAGCTTCCCTGGGACAGGCACTTATGGCTACACCTTC	CASSFPGTGTYGYTF
TRBV19	-	-	TRBJ1-1	TGTGCCAGTAGTATGGCCGGACAGAACACTGAAGCTTTCTTT	CASSMAGQNTEAFF
TRBV19	few	-	TRBJ1-1	TGTGCCAGTAGTATTCTCGGGCAGAACACTGAAGCTTTCTTT	CASSILGQNTEAFF
TRBV5-1	many	TRBD2	TRBJ2-2	TGTGCCAGCAGCCCGGGACTAGCGGGGAACACCGGGGAGCTGTTTTTT	CASSPGLAGNTGELFF
TRBV28	few	-	TRBJ1-6	TGTGCCAGCAGCCCTTTATATAATTCACCCCTCCACTTT	CASSPLYNSPLHF
TRBV19	-	-	TRBJ1-4	TGTGCCAGTAGTATTGCAGCCCCCGGCGGGGATGAAAAACTGTTTTTT	CASSIAAPGGDEKLFF
TRBV20-1	few	TRBD1	TRBJ1-1	TGCAGTGCGCAACAGGGGGTGAGCACTGAAGCTTTCTTT	CSAQQGVSTEAFF
TRBV7-9	-	TRBD2	TRBJ2-7	TGTGCCAGCAGCTTAGGGCTAGCGGCCCCCTACGAGCAGTACTTC	CASSLGLAAPYEQYF
TRBV2	many	TRBD1	TRBJ1-4	TGTGCCAGCAGAGACCCCCGGGACAGGGGTCAAAAACTGTTTTTT	CASRDPRDRGQKLFF
TRBV20-1	-	TRBD2	TRBJ2-7	TGCAGTGCCGAGGGGCTAGCGGGAGATGTAGGCTACGAGCAGTACTTC	CSAEGLAGDVGYEQYF
TRBV30	-	TRBD1	TRBJ1-2	TGTGCCTGGAGCCCTGACAGGGTACAGGGCTACACCTTC	CAWSPDRVQGYTF
TRBV27	-	-	TRBJ1-2	TGTGCCAGCAGTTTAACCAGGTCCTATGGCTACACCTTC	CASSLTRSYGYTF
TRBV7-3	few	-	TRBJ1-6	TGTGCCAGCAGCCCCCCATGGTCTCCTATGGATAATTCACCCCTCCACTTT	CASSPPWSPMDNSPLHF
TRBV27	few	-	TRBJ2-7	TGTGCCAGCAGTGCCGCTGCAGGGTCCTACGAGCAGTACTTC	CASSAAAGSYEQYF
TRBV29-1	-	-	TRBJ1-3	TGCAGCGTTGTCTCGGCAGCTAACACCATATATTTT	CSVVSAANTIYF
TRBV20-1	-	-	TRBJ1-1	TGCAGTGCTCTACAGGGTTCTCTGGAAACTGAAGCTTTCTTT	CSALQGSLETEAFF
TRBV12-3/TRBV12-4	-	-	TRBJ1-2	TGTGCCAGCAGCCCCGTCCGGGGGACGGGGTATGGCTACACCTTC	CASSPVRGTGYGYTF
TRBV2	-	TRBD1	TRBJ2-1	TGTGCCAGCAGTGATTACGGGCAGGGGGCGTACAATGAGCAGTTCTTC	CASSDYGQGAYNEQFF
TRBV11-2	-	TRBD1	TRBJ1-2	TGTGCCAGCAGCTTAGCCCCCCTCTTTGGACAGGGGGCTTATGGCTACACCTTC	CASSLAPLFGQGAYGYTF
TRBV19	-	-	TRBJ1-2	TGTGCCAGTAGGGCAGGGCTCACTGGCTACACCTTC	CASRAGLTGYTF
TRBV11-2	many	-	TRBJ2-7	TGTGCCAGCAGCTCACTCGGGCGGGGTAGCTCCTACGAGCAGTACTTC	CASSSLGRGSSYEQYF
TRBV27	-	-	TRBJ2-1	TGTGCCAGCAGTTTATATTCAACACCCACCTTTTACAATGAGCAGTTCTTC	CASSLYSTPTFYNEQFF
TRBV27	-	-	TRBJ1-4	TGTGCCAGCAGTTTAATACTTGGGGGAACTAGTGAAAAACTGTTTTTT	CASSLILGGTSEKLFF
TRBV3-1	-	-	TRBJ1-2	TGTGCCAGCAGCCAAGATTTGCGCGAGAAAGGCTACACCTTC	CASSQDLREKGYTF
TRBV29-1	-	-	TRBJ1-1	TGCAGCGTGACCCTGGGAATGAACACTGAAGCTTTCTTT	CSVTLGMNTEAFF
TRBV29-1	-	TRBD1	TRBJ1-2	TGCAGCGTTGTCACAGGGGGCTATGAGGGCTATGGCTACACCTTC	CSVVTGGYEGYGYTF
TRBV11-2	-	TRBD2	TRBJ2-2	TGTGCCAGCAGCTTAGTAGCGGGAGGGCCCAACACCGGGGAGCTGTTTTTT	CASSLVAGGPNTGELFF
TRBV30	few	TRBD1	TRBJ1-2	TGTGCCTGGAGTACGGCGGGACAGGGGAACTATGGCTACACCTTC	CAWSTAGQGNYGYTF
TRBV12-5	many	TRBD1	TRBJ1-2	TGTGCTAGTGGTTTGGTCACAGGGGGAGTCTATGGCTACACCTTC	CASGLVTGGVYGYTF
TRBV20-1	few	-	TRBJ1-2	TGCAGTGCTAGAGATAGCAGCTATGGCTACACCTTC	CSARDSSYGYTF
TRBV20-1	-	TRBD1	TRBJ2-7	TGCAGTGTCGGACAGGGCGACTACGAGCAGTACTTC	CSVGQGDYEQYF
TRBV12-3/TRBV12-4	-	-	TRBJ1-6	TGTGCCAGCAGTTTGGGGGACTACGCCAACCCCCTCCACTTT	CASSLGDYANPLHF
TRBV12-3/TRBV12-4	few	TRBD1	TRBJ1-1	TGTGCCACGAAGGGGGCAGGCAAACGCGGCACTGAAGCTTTCTTT	CATKGAGKRGTEAFF
TRBV19	many	-	TRBJ1-1	TGTGCCAGCAGCACGGGGGCGCGCACTGAAGCTTTCTTT	CASSTGARTEAFF
TRBV19	few	-	TRBJ1-1	TGTGCCAGTAGTAATAGGGGGGGGAACACTGAAGCTTTCTTT	CASSNRGGNTEAFF
TRBV6-5	few	-	TRBJ1-1	TGTGCCAGCAGTTACTTGGGGCAGCTGAACACTGAAGCTTTCTTT	CASSYLGQLNTEAFF
TRBV12-5	-	-	TRBJ1-1	TGTGCTAGTGATTCCCCTTTCGAGAACACTGAAGCTTTCTTT	CASDSPFENTEAFF
TRBV6-1	few	TRBD2	TRBJ2-7	TGTGCCAGCAGTGTCGGACTAGCGGCGTCCTACGAGCAGTACTTC	CASSVGLAASYEQYF
TRBV20-1	-	TRBD1	TRBJ2-6	TGCAGTGCTAGATTGCCAGGGGGTTGGACTGGGGCCAACGTCCTGACTTTC	CSARLPGGWTGANVLTF
TRBV12-3/TRBV12-4	few	-	TRBJ1-1	TGTGCCAGCAGTTTAGCGCTTCAGGGAGCTTTCTTT	CASSLALQGAFF
TRBV29-1	-	-	TRBJ2-2	TGCAGCCTCAGGGTCGCCGGGGAGCTGTTTTTT	CSLRVAGELFF
TRBV28	many	-	TRBJ1-6	TGTGCCAGCAGTTTAGGGGGAATCGATTCACCCCTCCACTTT	CASSLGGIDSPLHF
TRBV20-1	-	-	TRBJ2-1	TGCAGTCCCATACTAGCCTCCAATGAGCAGTTCTTC	CSPILASNEQFF
TRBV19	-	TRBD2	TRBJ2-2	TGTGCCAGCGGACTAGCGGAATCCGGGGAGCTGTTTTTT	CASGLAESGELFF
TRBV12-3/TRBV12-4	many	-	TRBJ1-2	TGTGCCAGCAGTTTAGCGCGATATGGCTACACCTTC	CASSLARYGYTF
TRBV12-3/TRBV12-4	-	-	TRBJ1-4	TGTGCCAGCAATAACCAAAAGGCCAATGAAAAACTGTTTTTT	CASNNQKANEKLFF
TRBV6-1	many	TRBD1	TRBJ1-2	TGTGCCAGCAGTGAGGGGGACAGGGGTATCTATGGCTACACCTTC	CASSEGDRGIYGYTF
TRBV9	few	-	TRBJ2-7	TGTGCCAGCAGCTCCCGACTAGACGAGCAGTACTTC	CASSSRLDEQYF
TRBV19	-	TRBD1	TRBJ2-6	TGTGCCAGTAGTGTAAGACAGGGCTCTGGGGCCAACGTCCTGACTTTC	CASSVRQGSGANVLTF
TRBV28	-	-	TRBJ1-5	TGTGCCAGCAGTCTCACAACAGGGTTCAGCAATCAGCCCCAGCATTTT	CASSLTTGFSNQPQHF
TRBV9	-	-	TRBJ2-7	TGTGCCAGCAGCGTAGGGGGAGAATCCTACGAGCAGTACTTC	CASSVGGESYEQYF
TRBV6-4	-	-	TRBJ1-1	TGTGCCAGCAGTATGGAGGCGAACACTGAAGCTTTCTTT	CASSMEANTEAFF
TRBV7-2	-	-	TRBJ1-2	TGTGCCAGCAGCTTAGCCCGCACCAGGGTAGGGTACTATGGCTACACCTTC	CASSLARTRVGYYGYTF
TRBV12-3/TRBV12-4	-	TRBD1	TRBJ1-6	TGTGCCAGCAGTTTAGGGTCAGGGGGAGGAAATTCACCCCTCCACTTT	CASSLGSGGGNSPLHF